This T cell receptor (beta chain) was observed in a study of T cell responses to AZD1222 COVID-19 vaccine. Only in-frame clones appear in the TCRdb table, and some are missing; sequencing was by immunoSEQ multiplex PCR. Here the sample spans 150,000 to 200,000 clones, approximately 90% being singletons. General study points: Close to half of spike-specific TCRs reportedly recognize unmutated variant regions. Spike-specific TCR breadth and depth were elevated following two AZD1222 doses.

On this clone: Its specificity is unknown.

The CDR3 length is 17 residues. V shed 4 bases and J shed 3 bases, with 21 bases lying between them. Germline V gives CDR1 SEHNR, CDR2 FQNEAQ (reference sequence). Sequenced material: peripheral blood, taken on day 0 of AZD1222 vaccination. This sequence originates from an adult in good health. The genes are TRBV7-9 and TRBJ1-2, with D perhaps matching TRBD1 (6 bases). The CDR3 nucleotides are TGTGCCAGCAGCTCTTGGTGGAGGGGGAGATCCGACTATGGCTACACCTTC. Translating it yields CASSSWWRGRSDYGYTF.